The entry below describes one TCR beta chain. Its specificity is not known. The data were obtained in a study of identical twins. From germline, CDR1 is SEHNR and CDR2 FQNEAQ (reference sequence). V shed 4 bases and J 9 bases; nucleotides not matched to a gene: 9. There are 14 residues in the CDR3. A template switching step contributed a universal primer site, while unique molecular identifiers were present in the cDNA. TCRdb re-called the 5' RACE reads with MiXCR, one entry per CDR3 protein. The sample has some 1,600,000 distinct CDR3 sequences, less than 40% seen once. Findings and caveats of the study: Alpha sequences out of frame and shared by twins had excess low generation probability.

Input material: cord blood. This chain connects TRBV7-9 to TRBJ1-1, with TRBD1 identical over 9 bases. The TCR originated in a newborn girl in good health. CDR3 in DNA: TGTGCCAGCAGCTCCAGCCGGGACAGGGAAAAAGCTTTCTTT. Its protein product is CASSSSRDREKAFF.